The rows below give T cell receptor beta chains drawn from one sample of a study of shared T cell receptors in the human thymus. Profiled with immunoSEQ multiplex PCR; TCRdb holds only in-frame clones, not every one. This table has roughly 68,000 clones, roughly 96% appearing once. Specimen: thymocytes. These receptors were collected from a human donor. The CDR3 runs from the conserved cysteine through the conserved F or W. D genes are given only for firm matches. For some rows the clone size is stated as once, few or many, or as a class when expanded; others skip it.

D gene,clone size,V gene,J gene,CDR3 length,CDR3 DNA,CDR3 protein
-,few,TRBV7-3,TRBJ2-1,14,TGTGCCAGCAGCTTGACAGGCACCTACAATGAGCAGTTCTTC,CASSLTGTYNEQFF
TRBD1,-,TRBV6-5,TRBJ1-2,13,TGTGCCAGCAGCCCGACAGGGGTGGGAGGCTACACCTTC,CASSPTGVGGYTF
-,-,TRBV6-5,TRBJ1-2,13,TGTGCCAGCAGGAGGGGCGCGGTGAATGGCTACACCTTC,CASRRGAVNGYTF
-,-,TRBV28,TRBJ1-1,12,TGTGCCAGCAGCCCCACCCAGCGTGAAGCTTTCTTT,CASSPTQREAFF
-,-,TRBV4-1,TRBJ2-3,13,TGCGCCAGCAGCCAAGCCGTCGAAGATACGCAGTATTTT,CASSQAVEDTQYF
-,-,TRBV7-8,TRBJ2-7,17,TGTGCCAGCAGCTTAGCGCTTCTCTGGGACTTCACCTACGAGCAGTACTTC,CASSLALLWDFTYEQYF
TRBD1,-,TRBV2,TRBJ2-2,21,TGTGCCAGCAGTGAATGGTTGGAAGACGACAGGGCCGAAGAACACACCGGGGAGCTGTTTTTT,CASSEWLEDDRAEEHTGELFF
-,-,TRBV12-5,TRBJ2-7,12,TGTGCTAGTGGTTTGCAGGGCTACGAGCAGTACTTC,CASGLQGYEQYF
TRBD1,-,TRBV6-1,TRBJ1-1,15,TGTGCCAGCAGTGAGAGGACAGGGTACCCCACTGAAGCTTTCTTT,CASSERTGYPTEAFF
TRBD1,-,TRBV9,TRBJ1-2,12,TGTGCCAGCGGGACAGGGAGGAATGGCTACACCTTC,CASGTGRNGYTF
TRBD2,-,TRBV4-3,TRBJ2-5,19,TGCGCCAGCAGCCAAGTTTGGGGAACTAGCGGGGTTTCTACGGAGACCCAGTACTTC,CASSQVWGTSGVSTETQYF
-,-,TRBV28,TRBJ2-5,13,TGTGCCAGCAGCCGTACGAGTTTCGCGACCCAGTACTTC,CASSRTSFATQYF
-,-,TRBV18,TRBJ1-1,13,TGTGCCAGCTCACCAATGAGGAACACTGAAGCTTTCTTT,CASSPMRNTEAFF
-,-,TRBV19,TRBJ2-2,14,TGTGCCAGTAGTATAGGCGGCAACACCGGGGAGCTGTTTTTT,CASSIGGNTGELFF
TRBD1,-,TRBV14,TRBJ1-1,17,TGTGCCAGCAGCTACCGGGACAGGGATAAAGTAGGAGAGGAAGCTTTCTTT,CASSYRDRDKVGEEAFF
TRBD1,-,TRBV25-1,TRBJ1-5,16,TGTGCCAGCAGTGAGCCCCAGGGCGCAGGGGGTGGTGTCCAGCATTTT,CASSEPQGAGGGVQHF
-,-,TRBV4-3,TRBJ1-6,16,TGCGCCAGCAGCCAAGAGGGCCGGAGCTATAATTCACCCCTCCACTTT,CASSQEGRSYNSPLHF
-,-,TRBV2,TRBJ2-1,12,TGTGCCAGCAGTGAGGGGGCGCGGGAGCAGTTCTTC,CASSEGAREQFF
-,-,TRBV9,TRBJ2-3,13,TGTGCCAGCAGCGTAGCCTCCACAGATACGCAGTATTTT,CASSVASTDTQYF
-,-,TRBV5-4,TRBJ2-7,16,TGTGCCAGCAGCACCGCCGGGGGTCGGAACTCCTACGAGCAGTACTTC,CASSTAGGRNSYEQYF
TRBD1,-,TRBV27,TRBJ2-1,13,TGTGCCAGCAGCCCCTTTACAGGGGATGAGCAGTTCTTC,CASSPFTGDEQFF
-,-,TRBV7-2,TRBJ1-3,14,TGTGCCAGCAGCTTAGTTGGCAACGGAAACACCATATATTTT,CASSLVGNGNTIYF
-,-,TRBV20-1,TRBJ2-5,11,TGCAGTGCGGCCCCCGGCGAGACCCAGTACTTC,CSAAPGETQYF
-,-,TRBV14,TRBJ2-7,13,TGTGCCAGCAGCCAGAAATCAGGGAGCGAGCAGTACTTC,CASSQKSGSEQYF
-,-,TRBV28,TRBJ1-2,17,TGTGCCAGCAGCCGACAGACCTCGTTAGTACCTAACTATGGCTACACCTTC,CASSRQTSLVPNYGYTF
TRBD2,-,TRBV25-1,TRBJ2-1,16,TGTGCCAGCAGTGAAAAACTAGCGGGGTTACCGCTGGAGCAGTTCTTC,CASSEKLAGLPLEQFF
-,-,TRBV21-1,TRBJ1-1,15,TGTGCCAGCAGCGCCATGACAGGGTCAAACACTGAAGCTTTCTTT,CASSAMTGSNTEAFF
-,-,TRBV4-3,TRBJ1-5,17,TGCGCCAGCAGCCCCTCCGGGGTGAAGCACCCCAATCAGCCCCAGCATTTT,CASSPSGVKHPNQPQHF
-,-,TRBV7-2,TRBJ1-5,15,TGTGCCAGCAGCCCCTTGTGGGGTAGCAATCAGCCCCAGCATTTT,CASSPLWGSNQPQHF
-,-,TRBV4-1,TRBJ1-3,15,TGCGCCAGCAGCCCCCCCACGGGGGCTGGAAACACCATATATTTT,CASSPPTGAGNTIYF
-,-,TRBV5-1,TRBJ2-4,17,TGCGCCAGCACCCAGGGTCCCAGGAGGAAGGCCAAAAACATTCAGTACTTC,CASTQGPRRKAKNIQYF
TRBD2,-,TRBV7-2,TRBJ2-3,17,TGTGCCAGCAGCTTAGGGCTAGCGGGGGTATACACAGATACGCAGTATTTT,CASSLGLAGVYTDTQYF
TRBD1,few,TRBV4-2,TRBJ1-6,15,TGTGCCAGCAGCCAAGAGGGCAGGGGGGTAACACCCCTCCACTTT,CASSQEGRGVTPLHF
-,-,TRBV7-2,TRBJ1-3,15,TGTGCCAGCAGCCCCCTAGGATCCTTCGGAAACACCATATATTTT,CASSPLGSFGNTIYF
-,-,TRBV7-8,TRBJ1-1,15,TGTGCCAGCAGCATACCGGGACGGAAGAACACTGAAGCTTTCTTT,CASSIPGRKNTEAFF
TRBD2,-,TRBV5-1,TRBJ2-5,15,TGCGCCAGCAGCATGAAGCGGGGGGGCCTCGGGACCCAGTACTTC,CASSMKRGGLGTQYF
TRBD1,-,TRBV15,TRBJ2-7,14,TGTGCCACCAGCGTCCGGGACAGGGGCTACGAGCAGTACTTC,CATSVRDRGYEQYF
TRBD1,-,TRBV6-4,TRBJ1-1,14,TGTGCCAGCAGGCCGGGACAGGGGAACACTGAAGCTTTCTTT,CASRPGQGNTEAFF